Below are 18 T cell receptor beta chains sequenced from a single sample in a study of spatial heterogeneity in lung cancer. The time point: sample taken at primary tumor resection. Researchers sequenced whole RNA taken from tumor, nontumor lung or frozen PBMC without sorting. A single record per CDR3 protein comes from TCRdb applying MiXCR to the 5' RACE reads. The sample contains some 11,000 distinct CDR3 sequences, roughly an eighth of which appear only once. The sample in question was PBMCs, obtained at surgery. The receptors derive from a female donor with early-stage non-small cell lung cancer.

Here the CDR3 reads CASSWDYEQYF. The DNA of the CDR3 is TGTGCCAGCAGTTGGGACTACGAGCAGTACTTC. The chain employs TRBV28 and TRBJ2-7; D not resolved. The CDR3 is 11 residues long. Between the trimmed V and J ends, which lost 4 bases and 3 bases, there was a span of 4 bases. CDR1 is MDHEN and CDR2 is SYDVKM in the germline V gene.

By its share, this clonotype is medium-sized. The V and J genes are TRBV7-2 and TRBJ2-3; D unclear. V shed 6 bases and J shed 0 bases, with 1 base lying between them. Germline assignment: CDR1 SGHTA and CDR2 FQGNSA. This CDR3 region has 11 residues. This CDR3 is CASSSTDTQYF. CDR3 nucleotides: TGTGCCAGCAGTAGCACAGATACGCAGTATTTT.

The sample holds a few counts of this clonotype. This chain connects TRBV5-1 to TRBJ2-2, with D possibly matching TRBD1 (5 bases). This CDR3 is 14 amino acids long. The V end lost 4 bases, the J end lost 1 base, and 8 bases lay between the germline ends. Germline V gene lookup returns CDR1 SGHRS and CDR2 YFSETQ. In DNA, the CDR3 is TGCGCCAGCAGCCTAACAGGGAACACCGGGGAGCTGTTTTTT. Its translation: CASSLTGNTGELFF.

In its sample, this clonotype was seen a few times. The chain uses TRBV20-1 and TRBJ2-5, with D uncertain. The V end lost 3 bases, the J end lost 5 bases, and 13 bases lay between the germline ends. CDR3 size: 13 residues. Germline assignment: CDR1 DFQATT and CDR2 SNEGSKA (reference sequence). The CDR3 loop reads CSASFPPAETQYF. The CDR3, as DNA: TGCAGTGCTAGCTTCCCGCCCGCGGAGACCCAGTACTTC.

This clonotype has just a few counts. The DNA is left out, because the CDR3 cannot be placed on it with certainty; the CDR3 is given as TCRdb lists it. V and J are TRBV12-3 or TRBV12-4 and TRBJ2-2; TRBD1, the table's D call, was not compared with the DNA. The CDR3 has 17 amino acids, counting both end residues. The CDR3 loop is CASSQPTGGAVPGSCFF.

This clonotype appeared a few times. V and J are TRBV2 and TRBJ2-6, with 10 bases lining up with TRBD1. Germline trimming cut 7 bases from V and 4 bases from J; bases unmatched to any gene: 10. The CDR3 length is 17 residues. The germline V gene has CDR1 SNHLY and CDR2 FYNNEI. CDR3 in DNA: TGTGCCAGCAACGACAGGGGGCTTGGGTCCGGGGCCAACGTCCTGACTTTC. Residues: CASNDRGLGSGANVLTF. Drawing the rest from reference TRBV2 and TRBJ2-6, the complete variable domain is EPEVTQTPSHQVTQMGQEVILRCVPISNHLYFYWYRQILGQKVEFLVSFYNNEISEKSEIFDDQFSVERPDGSNFTLKIRSTKLEDSAMYFCASNDRGLGSGANVLTFGAGSRLTVL.

The chain links TRBV5-4 to TRBJ2-1; possible D gene TRBD2, 7 bases. Germline CDR1 reads SGHNT; CDR2 reads YYREEE (reference sequence). The germline V and J ends were trimmed by 4 bases and 0 bases, with 14 bases remaining between them. The CDR3 covers 16 residues. CDR3 in DNA: TGTGCCAGCAGCCCAAGGGGGGGGAGCTCCTACAATGAGCAGTTCTTC. Translation gives CASSPRGGSSYNEQFF.

This clonotype counts as medium-sized. This sequence joins TRBV7-2 and TRBJ1-2; 9 bases are a match to TRBD1. This CDR3 comprises 14 residues. CDR1 and CDR2 (germline): SGHTA, FQGNSA. J was trimmed by 3 bases and V by 5 bases; bases with no gene match: 4. The CDR3 sequence is CASSPGQGYYGYTF. In nucleotides, the CDR3 is TGTGCCAGCAGCCCCGGACAGGGGTACTATGGCTACACCTTC.

By proportion, this clonotype is medium-sized. The chain uses TRBV7-3 and TRBJ2-6; tentative D call: TRBD2 (6 bases). Germline CDR1 and CDR2: SGHTA and FQGTGA. V lost 2 bases and J 0 bases, leaving 8 bases between the germline ends. The CDR3 is 16 residues long. The CDR3 spells CASSLGGLSGANVLTF. The CDR3 DNA follows: TGTGCCAGCAGCTTAGGAGGGCTCTCTGGGGCCAACGTCCTGACTTTC.

This chain connects TRBV29-1 to TRBJ1-1; possible D gene TRBD1, 5 bases. V gave up 8 bases and J gave up 3 bases, with 10 bases separating them. The CDR3 has 11 residues. Germline values: CDR1 SQVTM, CDR2 ANQGSEA. CDR3 sequence (DNA): TGCAGCATAGGGGTGGACACTGAAGCTTTCTTT. Translating it yields CSIGVDTEAFF. The full variable domain, with the rest looked up from reference TRBV29-1 and TRBJ1-1, is SAVISQKPSRDICQRGTSLTIQCQVDSQVTMMFWYRQQPGQSLTLIATANQGSEATYESGFVIDKFPISRPNLTFSTLTVSNMSPEDSSIYLCSIGVDTEAFFGQGTRLTVV.

This clonotype has at least ten counts. The chain employs TRBV7-9 and TRBJ2-3; a possible D gene is TRBD2 (6 bases). The germline gives CDR1 SEHNR, CDR2 FQNEAQ (reference sequence). The V and J ends lost 4 bases and 1 base respectively, with 15 bases between them. The CDR3 is 16 residues long. CDR3 loop: CASSSDPGLGTDTQYF. For the CDR3, the DNA is TGTGCCAGCAGCTCCGACCCGGGACTCGGCACAGATACGCAGTATTTT. The whole variable domain, filled in from reference TRBV7-9 and TRBJ2-3, reads DTGVSQNPRHKITKRGQNVTFRCDPISEHNRLYWYRQTLGQGPEFLTYFQNEAQLEKSRLLSDRFSAERPKGSFSTLEIQRTEQGDSAMYLCASSSDPGLGTDTQYFGPGTRLTVL.

This rearrangement joins TRBV7-2 to TRBJ2-1, with a tentative D call TRBD2 (6 bases). This CDR3 is built from 13 residues. CDR1 SGHTA and CDR2 FQGNSA come from the germline V gene. Deletions cut 6 bases from V and 9 bases from J, with 15 bases between. In DNA form, the CDR3 reads TGTGCCAGCAGGCCCCGGGACTTTGTTGAGCAGTTCTTC. Protein sequence: CASRPRDFVEQFF.

In its sample, this clonotype ranks as medium-sized (0.01 to 0.1%). The V gene is TRBV7-2, the J gene TRBJ2-5; 7 bases map to TRBD2. The CDR3 totals 15 residues. CDR1 and CDR2 (germline): SGHTA, FQGNSA. V was pared by 1 base and J by 5 bases, with 7 bases of the junction left unmatched. Here the CDR3 DNA reads TGTGCCAGCAGCTTAGGACTAGCTCTGGGGGAGACCCAGTACTTC. Residues: CASSLGLALGETQYF.

This clonotype was counted ten times or more. V and J are TRBV4-3 and TRBJ2-1; perhaps TRBD2 as D (6 bases). Germline CDR1 is LGHNA and CDR2 is YSLEER. Between the trimmed V and J ends, which lost 0 bases and 5 bases, there was a span of 14 bases. The length of the CDR3 is 16 residues. Written as DNA, the CDR3 is TGCGCCAGCAGCCAAGATAAGGGGACTCCTAACAATGAGCAGTTCTTC. Its protein product is CASSQDKGTPNNEQFF.

This clonotype has a count of ten or more. The chain employs TRBV27 and TRBJ1-2; possibly TRBD1 for D (6 bases). CDR1 and CDR2 from the germline V gene are MNHEY and SMNVEV (reference sequence). V lost 2 bases, J lost 4 bases, and 17 bases lay in between. CDR3 length: 16 amino acids. The CDR3 nucleotides are TGTGCCAGCAGTTTAGTGGCTGGGGGCCTGGGCTATGGCTACACCTTC. Its translation: CASSLVAGGLGYGYTF.

This clonotype came up many times. This chain connects TRBV3-1 to TRBJ2-7; tentative D call: TRBD2 (5 bases). The V gene lost 3 bases and the J gene lost 12 bases, with 18 bases spanning the gap. The CDR3 has 13 amino acids. The germline CDR1 and CDR2 sequences are LGHDT and YNNKEL (reference sequence). The CDR3, as DNA: TGTGCCAGCAGCCATTACGCGGGCCTCGTGCCGTACTTC. Protein product: CASSHYAGLVPYF.

In its sample, this clonotype was seen many times. The gene calls are TRBV7-2 and TRBJ2-6, with a possible D match to TRBD1 (7 bases). Germline CDR1 is SGHTA and CDR2 is FQGNSA. This CDR3 has 18 amino acids. V gave up 2 bases and J gave up 4 bases, with 18 bases separating them. CDR3 region: CASSLLGSGGTGANVLTF. Here the CDR3 DNA reads TGTGCCAGCAGCTTACTAGGATCAGGGGGGACAGGGGCCAACGTCCTGACTTTC.

This clonotype was picked up many times. The V gene is TRBV20-1, the J gene TRBJ2-5, with TRBD2 matching 12 bases. This CDR3 is built from 14 residues. V lost 4 bases, J lost 5 bases, and 5 bases stayed unmatched. The germline gives CDR1 DFQATT, CDR2 SNEGSKA (reference sequence). The CDR3 DNA reads TGCAGTGCTACTAGCGGGAGGGCCGACGAGACCCAGTACTTC. Amino acids: CSATSGRADETQYF.